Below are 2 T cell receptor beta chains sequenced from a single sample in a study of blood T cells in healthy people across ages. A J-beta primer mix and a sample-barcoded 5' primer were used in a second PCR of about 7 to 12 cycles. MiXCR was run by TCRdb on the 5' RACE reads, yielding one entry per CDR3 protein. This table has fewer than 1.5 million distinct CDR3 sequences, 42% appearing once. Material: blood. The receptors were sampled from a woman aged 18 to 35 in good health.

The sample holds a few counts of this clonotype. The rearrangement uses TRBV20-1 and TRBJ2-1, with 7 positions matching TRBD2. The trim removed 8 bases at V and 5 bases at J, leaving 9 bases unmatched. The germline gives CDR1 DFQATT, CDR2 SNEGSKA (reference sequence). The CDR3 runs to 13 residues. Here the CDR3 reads CSQSGTGNNEQFF. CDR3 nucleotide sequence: TGCAGTCAGAGCGGGACTGGGAACAATGAGCAGTTCTTC.

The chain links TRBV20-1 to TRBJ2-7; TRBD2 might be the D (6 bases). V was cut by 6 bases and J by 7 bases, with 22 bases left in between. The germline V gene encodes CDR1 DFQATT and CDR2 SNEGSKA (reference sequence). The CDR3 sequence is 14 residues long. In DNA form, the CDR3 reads TGCAGTGCGAGTAGAGGGCGAGCCGCGGGGGAGCAGTACTTC. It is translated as CSASRGRAAGEQYF.